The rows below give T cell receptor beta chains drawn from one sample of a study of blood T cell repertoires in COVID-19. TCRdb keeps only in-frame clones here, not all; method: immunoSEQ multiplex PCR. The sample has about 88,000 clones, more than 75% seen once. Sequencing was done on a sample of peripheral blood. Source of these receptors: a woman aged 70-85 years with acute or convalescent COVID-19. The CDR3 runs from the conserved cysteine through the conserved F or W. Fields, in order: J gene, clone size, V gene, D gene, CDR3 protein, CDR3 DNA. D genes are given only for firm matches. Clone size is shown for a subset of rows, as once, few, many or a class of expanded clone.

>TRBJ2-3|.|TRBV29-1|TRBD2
CSASSGGSTDTQYF
TGCAGCGCCTCTAGCGGGGGGAGCACAGATACGCAGTATTTT
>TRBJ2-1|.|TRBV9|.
CASSVAPGSYNEQFF
TGTGCCAGCAGCGTAGCTCCGGGTTCCTACAATGAGCAGTTCTTC
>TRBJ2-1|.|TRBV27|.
CASSLMQGSNEQFF
TGTGCCAGCAGTTTAATGCAGGGCAGCAATGAGCAGTTCTTC
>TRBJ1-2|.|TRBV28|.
CASRETGYGYTF
TGTGCCAGCAGAGAGACAGGCTATGGCTACACCTTC
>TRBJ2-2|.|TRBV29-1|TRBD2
CSIRGGGDTGELFF
TGCAGCATCCGCGGGGGAGGGGACACCGGGGAGCTGTTTTTT
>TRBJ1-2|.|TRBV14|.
CASSQDQSGFYGYTF
TGTGCCAGCAGCCAAGACCAATCAGGGTTTTATGGCTACACCTTC
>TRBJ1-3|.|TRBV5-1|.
CASSLGASGSSSGNTIYF
TGCGCCAGCAGCTTGGGGGCCTCAGGGTCTTCTTCGGGAAACACCATATATTTT
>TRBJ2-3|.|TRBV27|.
CASSLLTPHTLTDTQYF
TGTGCCAGCAGTTTATTGACTCCTCATACTCTCACAGATACGCAGTATTTT
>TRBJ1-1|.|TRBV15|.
CATSRSHRVYATEAFF
TGTGCCACCAGCAGATCTCACAGGGTTTACGCCACTGAAGCTTTCTTT
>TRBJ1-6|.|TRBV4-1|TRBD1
CASSQEASTGFSALHF
TGCGCCAGCAGCCAAGAAGCGTCGACAGGGTTTTCGGCCCTCCACTTT
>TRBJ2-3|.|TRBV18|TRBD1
CASSPGQGQDTQYF
TGTGCCAGCTCACCGGGACAGGGGCAGGATACGCAGTATTTT
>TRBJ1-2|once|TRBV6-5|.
CASRSHTANYGYTF
TGTGCCAGCAGATCTCATACGGCTAACTATGGCTACACCTTC
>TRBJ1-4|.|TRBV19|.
CASNNRATNEKLFF
TGTGCCAGTAATAACAGAGCAACTAATGAAAAACTGTTTTTT
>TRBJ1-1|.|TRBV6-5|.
CASGHTEAFF
TGTGCCAGCGGCCACACTGAAGCTTTCTTT
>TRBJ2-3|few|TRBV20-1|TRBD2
CSASLKSLAGYVTDTQYF
TGCAGTGCTAGTCTCAAGTCACTAGCGGGCTACGTGACAGATACGCAGTATTTT
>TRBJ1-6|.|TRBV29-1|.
CSVQVGNSPLHF
TGCAGCGTACAGGTGGGGAATTCACCCCTCCACTTT
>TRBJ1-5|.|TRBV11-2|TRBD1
CASSLGQGARVQPQHF
TGTGCCAGCAGCTTAGGACAGGGGGCAAGGGTTCAGCCCCAGCATTTT
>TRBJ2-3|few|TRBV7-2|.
CASSLEARKTDTQYF
TGTGCCAGCAGCTTAGAGGCCAGGAAGACAGATACGCAGTATTTT
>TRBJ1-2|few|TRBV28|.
CASSPGGPGYGYTF
TGTGCCAGCAGTCCTGGGGGCCCTGGGTATGGCTACACCTTC
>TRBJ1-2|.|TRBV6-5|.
CASSTRGGVRGYTF
TGTGCCAGCAGTACCAGAGGGGGGGTCCGGGGCTACACCTTC
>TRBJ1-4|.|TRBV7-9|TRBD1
CASSSRTGTNEKLFF
TGTGCCAGCAGCTCTCGGACAGGAACTAATGAAAAACTGTTTTTT
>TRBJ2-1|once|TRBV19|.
CASSISHLGEQFF
TGTGCCAGTAGTATTAGCCACCTGGGTGAGCAGTTCTTC
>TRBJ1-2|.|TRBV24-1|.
CATSGPGSNYGYTF
TGTGCCACCAGTGGCCCCGGGTCCAACTATGGCTACACCTTC
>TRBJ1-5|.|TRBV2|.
CASSEAGLGNQPQHF
TGTGCCAGCAGTGAAGCGGGGCTAGGCAATCAGCCCCAGCATTTT
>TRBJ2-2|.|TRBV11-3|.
CASSQRTSTGELFF
TGTGCCAGCAGCCAAAGAACAAGCACCGGGGAGCTGTTTTTT
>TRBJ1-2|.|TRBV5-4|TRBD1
CASSSKGGNYGYTF
TGTGCCAGCAGCTCCAAAGGGGGCAACTATGGCTACACCTTC